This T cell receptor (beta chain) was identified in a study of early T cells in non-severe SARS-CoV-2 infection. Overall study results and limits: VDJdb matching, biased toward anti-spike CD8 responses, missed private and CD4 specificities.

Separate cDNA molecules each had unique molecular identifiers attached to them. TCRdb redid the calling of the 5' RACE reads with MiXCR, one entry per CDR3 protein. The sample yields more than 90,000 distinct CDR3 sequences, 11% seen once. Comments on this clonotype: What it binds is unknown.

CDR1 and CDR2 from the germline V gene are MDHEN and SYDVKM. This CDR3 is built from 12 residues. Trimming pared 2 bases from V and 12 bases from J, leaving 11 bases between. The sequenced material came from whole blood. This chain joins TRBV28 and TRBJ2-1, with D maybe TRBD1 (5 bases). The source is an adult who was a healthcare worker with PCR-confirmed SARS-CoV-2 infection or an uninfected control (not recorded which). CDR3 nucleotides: TGTGCCAGCAGTTTAGGACACGCAGGGCAGTTCTTC. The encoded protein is CASSLGHAGQFF.